The 32 T cell receptor beta chains in this list originate from one sample, sequenced in a study of blood T cell repertoires in COVID-19. Sequenced by immunoSEQ multiplex PCR; TCRdb stores in-frame clones only, minus some. The data show 120,000 to 150,000 clones, roughly 85% seen once. Sequenced: peripheral blood. Source of these receptors: a middle-aged man with acute or convalescent COVID-19.

The chain uses TRBV5-1 and TRBJ2-3; 8 bases map to TRBD1. This CDR3 contains 15 residues. Germline trimming cut 0 bases from V and 4 bases from J; bases unmatched to any gene: 4. In germline, CDR1 is SGHRS, CDR2 YFSETQ. The CDR3, as DNA: TGCGCCAGCAGCTTGGTCCGACAGGGGCCAGATACGCAGTATTTT. The encoded protein is CASSLVRQGPDTQYF.

A note on this clone: One end of the junction fails to match germline, which may point to a read error. The chain has TRBV7-7 and TRBJ1-3; 11 bases line up with TRBD1. Germline assignment: CDR1 SSHAT and CDR2 FNYEAQ (reference sequence). The CDR3 is 17 amino acids. The CDR3: CASSPRTGGTSGNTIYF. Written as DNA, the CDR3 is TGTGCTAGCAGCCCACGGACAGGGGGCACTTCTGGAAACACCATATATTTT.

The gene calls are TRBV30 and TRBJ1-1; possibly TRBD1 for D (5 bases). Germline V gene data show CDR1 as GTSNPN and CDR2 as SVGIG (reference sequence). The germline V and J ends were trimmed by 2 bases and 4 bases, with 17 bases remaining between them. The CDR3 spans 15 residues. The CDR3 nucleotides read TGTGCCTGGAGTTCAGGGATGTGGAGCCGCACTGAAGCTTTCTTT. This sequence encodes CAWSSGMWSRTEAFF. The variable domain in full, completed from reference TRBV30 and TRBJ1-1, reads SQTIHQWPATLVQPVGSPLSLECTVEGTSNPNLYWYRQAAGRGLQLLFYSVGIGQISSEVPQNLSASRPQDRQFILSSKKLLLSDSGFYLCAWSSGMWSRTEAFFGQGTRLTVV.

V and J are TRBV3-1 (or the pseudogene TRBV3-2) and TRBJ2-1; 8 bases agree with TRBD2. The germline gives CDR1 LGHDT, CDR2 YNNKEL (reference sequence). This CDR3 is 16 amino acids long. Germline trimming cut 4 bases from V and 3 bases from J; bases unmatched to any gene: 8. CDR3 sequence: CASSRRGGTHYNEQFF. For the CDR3, the DNA is TGTGCCAGCAGCCGACGCGGGGGGACTCACTACAATGAGCAGTTCTTC.

This clone occurred a few times. Written as DNA, the CDR3 is TGTGCCAGCAGTGAAGCCCCTCGGGGCGAGCAGTACTTC. It codes for CASSEAPRGEQYF. This chain uses TRBV25-1 with TRBJ2-7; TRBD2 might be the D (5 bases). V was pared by 2 bases and J by 6 bases, with 11 bases between. Germline loops: CDR1 MGHDK, CDR2 SYGVNS. The CDR3 sequence is 13 residues long.

The genes are TRBV7-3 and TRBJ2-7; 8 bases align to TRBD1. The CDR3 contains 15 residues. V lost 2 bases, J lost 3 bases, and 6 bases stayed unmatched. Per the germline V gene, CDR1 is SGHTA and CDR2 is FQGTGA. The CDR3 loop is CASSLFAGGDYEQYF. The DNA of the CDR3 is TGTGCCAGCAGCTTATTCGCAGGGGGCGACTACGAGCAGTACTTC.

The chain recombines TRBV11-2 with TRBJ2-3, with 8 bases that match TRBD2. There are 15 residues in the CDR3. The V and J ends lost 1 base and 4 bases, in that order; junction bases with no gene match: 4. The germline gives CDR1 SGHAT, CDR2 FQNNGV. This chain's CDR3 is CASSLGAGGADTQYF. In DNA form, the CDR3 reads TGTGCCAGCAGCTTAGGGGCGGGAGGAGCAGATACGCAGTATTTT.

The chain carries TRBV18 and TRBJ1-5; 9 bases align to TRBD1. With V trimmed by 4 bases and J by 10 bases, 11 bases remained unmatched. The V gene's germline CDR1 is KGHSH and CDR2 LQKENI. The CDR3 covers 15 residues. CDR3 residues: CASSLTGGDEFPQHF. As DNA, the CDR3 is TGTGCCAGCTCACTAACAGGGGGCGATGAATTCCCCCAGCATTTT.

Here the CDR3 DNA reads TGCAGCGTTGAAGACCGGACAGGGGCGGGAACCGGGGAGCTGTTTTTT. Protein sequence: CSVEDRTGAGTGELFF. The chain joins TRBV29-1 to TRBJ2-2, with TRBD1 matching over 9 bases. V gave up 0 bases and J gave up 5 bases; unmatched junction bases: 7. The CDR3 totals 16 residues. Germline V CDR1 and CDR2: SQVTM, ANQGSEA.

The chain couples TRBV30 to TRBJ2-5; D ambiguous. Per germline, CDR1 GTSNPN and CDR2 SVGIG (reference sequence). Trimming cost V 2 bases and J 3 bases, with 7 bases left between them. The CDR3 extends over 12 amino acids. The CDR3 DNA is TGTGCCTGGAGTTTAATAGAAGAGACCCAGTACTTC. This codes for CAWSLIEETQYF. The variable domain in full, completed from reference TRBV30 and TRBJ2-5, reads SQTIHQWPATLVQPVGSPLSLECTVEGTSNPNLYWYRQAAGRGLQLLFYSVGIGQISSEVPQNLSASRPQDRQFILSSKKLLLSDSGFYLCAWSLIEETQYFGPGTRLLVL.

This chain uses TRBV4-1 with TRBJ2-5, with D unclear. V lost 2 bases and J lost 2, with 3 bases in between. The CDR3 is 12 amino acids. From germline, CDR1 is MGHRA and CDR2 YSYEKL. The CDR3 DNA is TGCGCCAGCAGCCAACCTCAAGAGACCCAGTACTTC. Encoded protein: CASSQPQETQYF.

This sequence joins TRBV3-1 (or the pseudogene TRBV3-2) and TRBJ2-7; TRBD2 aligns across 16 bases. The ends lost 4 bases at V and 4 bases at J; junction bases unmatched: 7. CDR1 and CDR2 (germline): LGHDT, YNNKEL (reference sequence). This CDR3 has 17 residues. The CDR3: CASSPGTSGRAGYEQYF. In DNA, the CDR3 is TGTGCCAGCAGCCCCGGGACTAGCGGGAGGGCCGGGTACGAGCAGTACTTC.

This chain connects TRBV6-6 to TRBJ1-6; no firm D call. The CDR3 has 12 residues. Trimming removed 5 bases from V and 15 bases from J, with 14 bases in between. CDR1 is MNHNY, CDR2 SVGAGI, per germline (reference sequence). The CDR3 DNA reads as TGTGCCAGCAGTCGGGAGGGAGGGAGCCTCCACTTT. Its translation: CASSREGGSLHF.

J is TRBJ2-7 and V is TRBV6-5; 9 positions match TRBD1. Per germline, CDR1 MNHEY and CDR2 SVGAGI. Trimming at V came to 6 bases and at J to 6 bases, leaving 9 bases not matched to a gene. The CDR3 has 14 residues. The DNA of the CDR3 is TGTGCCAGCAGCCGGACAGGGGTTGAGCGCGAGCAGTACTTC. Its translation: CASSRTGVEREQYF.

This rearrangement joins TRBV28 to TRBJ1-2, with D possibly TRBD1 on 6 matching bases. V gave up 6 bases and J gave up 7 bases, with 21 bases separating them. The germline V gene has CDR1 MDHEN and CDR2 SYDVKM. The CDR3 loop spans 15 amino acids. In nucleotides, the CDR3 is TGTGCCAGCAGCGAAAATCGCAGGGGTTTGCTTGGCTACACCTTC. Translating gives CASSENRRGLLGYTF.

V gene TRBV5-7 combines with J gene TRBJ1-1; D gene ambiguous. TRBV5-7 is identified as an open reading frame with a role that is uncertain. CDR3 length equals 17 residues. V was pared by 0 bases and J by 0 bases, with 15 bases between. CDR3 loop: CASSLVTSQIMNTEAFF. DNA of the CDR3: TGTGCCAGCAGCTTGGTAACTTCACAGATCATGAACACTGAAGCTTTCTTT.

This clone was detected only once. The chain has TRBV3-1 (or the pseudogene TRBV3-2) and TRBJ1-6; 7 positions agree with TRBD1. V was pared by 0 bases and J by 7 bases, with 3 bases of the junction left unmatched. Per germline, CDR1 LGHDT and CDR2 YNNKEL (reference sequence). The length of the CDR3 is 15 residues. The CDR3: CASSQEGTENSPLHF. CDR3 bases: TGTGCCAGCAGCCAAGAGGGGACAGAAAATTCACCCCTCCACTTT.

This chain connects TRBV6-6 to TRBJ1-6, with 9 nucleotides matching TRBD1. Germline V gene sequence: CDR1 MNHNY, CDR2 SVGAGI (reference sequence). The CDR3 totals 19 residues. V shed 5 bases and J 0 bases; nucleotides not matched to a gene: 11. CDR3 sequence (DNA): TGTGCCAGCAGTCTACAGGGGGCACGACCCCGCTCCTATAATTCACCCCTCCACTTT. Its translation is CASSLQGARPRSYNSPLHF.

V and J are TRBV28 and TRBJ1-2; 8 bases match TRBD1. V lost 1 base to trimming and J lost 3 bases; unmatched junction nucleotides: 4. This CDR3 is 15 amino acids long. Germline loops: CDR1 MDHEN, CDR2 SYDVKM. In nucleotides, the CDR3 is TGTGCCAGCAGTTTATCGGGGACAGGTGACTATGGCTACACCTTC. It yields the protein CASSLSGTGDYGYTF.

The chain has TRBV7-3 and TRBJ2-3, with 8 bases lining up with TRBD2. V shed 0 bases, J shed 0 bases, and the junction held 8 bases outside the gene matches. The germline V gene has CDR1 SGHTA and CDR2 FQGTGA. The CDR3 extends over 18 amino acids. The CDR3 sequence: CASSLTPQRETSTDTQYF. In DNA, the CDR3 is TGTGCCAGCAGCTTAACGCCCCAGCGGGAGACTAGCACAGATACGCAGTATTTT.

V is TRBV21-1 and J is TRBJ1-6; the table gives TRBD1 as D, unverified against the DNA. TRBV21-1 is marked as a pseudogene. CDR3 length equals 19 residues. The CDR3 coding sequence is TGTGCCAGCAGCAAAGCGTTTGATGACAGGGCCCAAACTAATTCACCCCTCCACTTT. Translating gives CASSKAFDDRAQTNSPLHF.

J is TRBJ1-1 and V is TRBV10-3; a possible D gene is TRBD1 (5 bases). Germline V gene sequence: CDR1 ENHRY, CDR2 SYGVKD. This CDR3 is 15 amino acids long. V was clipped by 6 bases and J by 1 base, with 15 bases between them. In DNA form, the CDR3 reads TGTGCCATCAGGCGCTCTGGGGGGGAGAACACTGAAGCTTTCTTT. It is translated as CAIRRSGGENTEAFF.

V usage is TRBV9 and J usage is TRBJ2-3, with TRBD2 matching over 10 bases. V was pared by 0 bases and J by 0 bases, with 4 bases of the junction left unmatched. CDR1 is SGDLS and CDR2 is YYNGEE in the germline V gene. This CDR3 has 17 residues. CDR3 sequence reads: CASSVGGTSDSTDTQYF. The CDR3 nucleotides are TGTGCCAGCAGCGTAGGAGGGACTAGCGATAGCACAGATACGCAGTATTTT.

The chain carries TRBV7-9 and TRBJ1-5, with D perhaps matching TRBD1 (6 bases). CDR3 size: 14 residues. Per the germline V gene, CDR1 is SEHNR and CDR2 is FQNEAQ (reference sequence). V was trimmed by 5 bases and J by 3 bases, leaving 11 bases between them. The CDR3 DNA reads as TGTGCCAGCAGCGGGGGCCGCATCAATCAGCCCCAGCATTTT. It is translated as CASSGGRINQPQHF.

CDR3 in DNA: TGTGCCAGCAGCCGACAGATGCCCCAGCATTTT. This gives the protein CASSRQMPQHF. The gene calls are TRBV28 and TRBJ1-5, with a possible D match to TRBD1 (5 bases). The V end was cut by 6 bases, the J end by 9 bases, with 9 bases between. This CDR3 contains 11 residues. Germline values: CDR1 MDHEN, CDR2 SYDVKM.

This chain joins TRBV24-1 and TRBJ2-7, with 8 positions matching TRBD2. In germline, CDR1 is KGHDR, CDR2 SFDVKD. There are 15 residues in the CDR3. Losses at the gene ends were 0 bases for V and 3 bases for J; bases not matched to a gene: 3. CDR3 bases: TGTGCCACCAGTGATTTGCAGGGGACTAGCTACGAGCAGTACTTC. Translating gives CATSDLQGTSYEQYF.

DNA of the CDR3: TGTGCCAGCAGTGATAGAGGGATGGGAACTGAAGCTTTCTTT. Its protein product is CASSDRGMGTEAFF. The chain employs TRBV2 and TRBJ1-1; D not certain. CDR1 SNHLY and CDR2 FYNNEI come from the germline V gene. V lost 3 bases to trimming and J lost 5 bases, with 13 bases between them. CDR3 length: 14 amino acids.

The rearrangement uses TRBV5-1 and TRBJ2-3; 7 bases agree with TRBD2. The ends lost 0 bases at V and 3 bases at J; junction bases unmatched: 7. Germline values: CDR1 SGHRS, CDR2 YFSETQ. The CDR3 contains 16 residues. The CDR3 region is CASSLAASGTTDTQYF. CDR3 nucleotides: TGCGCCAGCAGCTTGGCCGCTAGCGGAACAACAGATACGCAGTATTTT.

V gene TRBV14 combines with J gene TRBJ2-1, with 7 bases aligning to TRBD2. CDR3 length equals 15 residues. CDR1 is SGHDN, CDR2 FVKESK, per germline. V lost 4 bases, J lost 0 bases, and 3 bases stayed unmatched. CDR3 loop: CASSRTGGSYNEQFF. In DNA, the CDR3 is TGTGCCAGCAGCCGCACGGGGGGCTCCTACAATGAGCAGTTCTTC.

The chain links TRBV25-1 to TRBJ2-2, with 14 bases that match TRBD2. V lost 10 bases, J lost 7 bases, and 11 bases stayed unmatched. The CDR3 consists of 16 residues. The germline gives CDR1 MGHDK, CDR2 SYGVNS. CDR3 loop: CATTGLAGERGGELFF. As DNA, the CDR3 is TGTGCCACCACGGGACTAGCGGGAGAGCGGGGCGGGGAGCTGTTTTTT. Together with reference TRBV25-1 and TRBJ2-2, the CDR3 gives the full variable domain: EADIYQTPRYLVIGTGKKITLECSQTMGHDKMYWYQQDPGMELHLIHYSYGVNSTEKGDLSSESTVSRIRTEHFPLTLESARPSHTSQYLCATTGLAGERGGELFFGEGSRLTVL.

The chain couples TRBV30 to TRBJ1-5, with a tentative D call TRBD1 (6 bases). CDR3 length: 14 residues. Trimming shortened V by 1 base and J by 6 bases, and 13 bases separated the two germline ends. The V gene's germline CDR1 is GTSNPN and CDR2 SVGIG (reference sequence). The CDR3 is CAWSDTGFGQPQHF. The CDR3 coding sequence is TGTGCCTGGAGTGATACAGGGTTTGGTCAGCCCCAGCATTTT.

The gene calls are TRBV25-1 and TRBJ1-6, with TRBD1 as a possible D gene (5 bases). The CDR3 contains 13 residues. Between the trimmed V and J ends, which lost 1 base and 14 bases, there was a span of 12 bases. From germline, CDR1 is MGHDK and CDR2 SYGVNS. This CDR3 is CASSELTGDALHF. The CDR3 DNA sequence: TGTGCCAGCAGTGAATTAACGGGGGACGCCCTCCACTTT.